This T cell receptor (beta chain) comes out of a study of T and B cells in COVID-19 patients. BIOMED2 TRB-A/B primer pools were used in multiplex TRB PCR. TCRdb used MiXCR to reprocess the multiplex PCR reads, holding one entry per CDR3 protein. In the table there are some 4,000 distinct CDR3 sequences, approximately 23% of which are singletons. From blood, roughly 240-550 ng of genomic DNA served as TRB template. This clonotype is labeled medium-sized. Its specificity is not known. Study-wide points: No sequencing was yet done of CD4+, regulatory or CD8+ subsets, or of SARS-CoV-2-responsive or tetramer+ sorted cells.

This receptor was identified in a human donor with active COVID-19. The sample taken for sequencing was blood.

Written as DNA, the CDR3 is TGTGCCAGCAGCTTGGGGCGGGACAGGGGTCTGAACACTGAAGCTTTCTTT. Translation: CASSLGRDRGLNTEAFF. This chain uses TRBV5-6 with TRBJ1-1, with 10 bases lining up with TRBD1. J lost 0 bases, V lost 0 bases, and 5 bases had no gene match. CDR1 is SGHDT and CDR2 is YYEEEE in the germline V gene. The CDR3 runs to 17 residues.